The 17 T cell receptor beta chains below come from one sample, sequenced in a study of blood T cell repertoires in COVID-19. The method was immunoSEQ multiplex PCR; TCRdb's version includes in-frame clones alone and lacks a portion of them. The repertoire holds under 400,000 clones, with 88% as singletons. The sequenced sample consisted of peripheral blood. All receptors come from a woman younger than 45 with COVID-19, enrolled during active disease.

This chain's CDR3 is CASSPRTSIDEQFF. For the CDR3, the DNA is TGTGCCAGCTCACCTAGGACTAGCATCGATGAGCAGTTCTTC. The genes are TRBV18 and TRBJ2-1, with 8 bases aligning to TRBD2. Germline V gives CDR1 KGHSH, CDR2 LQKENI. The CDR3 contains 14 residues. Trimming took 3 bases from V and 8 from J; bases not matched to a gene: 6.

The chain employs TRBV11-1 and TRBJ1-3; D remains ambiguous. CDR3 length: 15 amino acids. Germline CDR1 and CDR2: SGHAT and FQDESV (reference sequence). V lost 5 bases to trimming and J lost 0 bases, with 11 bases between them. The CDR3 coding sequence is TGTGCCAGCAGCGCGGACTTAGGCTCTGGAAACACCATATATTTT. This encodes CASSADLGSGNTIYF.

The rearrangement links TRBV6-1 to TRBJ2-3, with TRBD2 identical over 12 bases. The CDR3 is 16 residues long. Germline-derived CDR1 and CDR2 are MNHNS and SASEGT. With V trimmed by 4 bases and J by 2 bases, 4 bases remained unmatched. The CDR3 coding sequence is TGTGCCAGCAGTGTACTAGCGGGGGGTTTCACAGATACGCAGTATTTT. Protein sequence: CASSVLAGGFTDTQYF.

The genes are TRBV3-1 (or the pseudogene TRBV3-2) and TRBJ1-1; D is unresolved. The germline gives CDR1 LGHDT, CDR2 YNNKEL (reference sequence). V dropped 2 bases and J dropped 0 bases, with 7 bases sitting between them. The CDR3 is 14 residues long. CDR3 amino acids: CASSQNTMNTEAFF. The CDR3, as DNA: TGTGCCAGCAGCCAAAACACCATGAACACTGAAGCTTTCTTT.

This chain connects TRBV5-1 to TRBJ2-3; possibly TRBD1 for D (6 bases). This CDR3 spans 15 amino acids. CDR1 and CDR2 (germline): SGHRS, YFSETQ. V lost 4 bases to trimming and J lost 0 bases, with 12 bases between them. As DNA, the CDR3 is TGCGCCAGCAGCGTGACAGGTTCTAGCACAGATACGCAGTATTTT. Translation: CASSVTGSSTDTQYF.

This clone was seen more than once but under ten times. The chain joins TRBV24-1 to TRBJ1-1; D is unclear. This CDR3 comprises 17 residues. The germline V gene has CDR1 KGHDR and CDR2 SFDVKD. V lost 12 bases, J lost 1 base, and 26 bases lay in between. CDR3 loop: CAALGEGRPEPNTEAFF. The CDR3 nucleotides are TGTGCCGCCCTTGGGGAGGGCAGACCAGAACCGAACACTGAAGCTTTCTTT.

The chain recombines TRBV7-2 with TRBJ1-1, with 11 bases that match TRBD1. The junction had 9 bases not matched to a gene; V was cut back by 5 bases and J by 4 bases. The germline gives CDR1 SGHTA, CDR2 FQGNSA. The CDR3 sequence is 16 residues long. The CDR3 nucleotides read TGTGCCAGCAGCGTGGCCCCCGGGACAGGGGGCACTGAAGCTTTCTTT. Its protein product is CASSVAPGTGGTEAFF.

This clone was recorded once. The V gene is TRBV7-9, the J gene TRBJ1-6; TRBD1 is a possible D gene (6 bases). CDR3 length: 15 residues. The germline V and J ends were trimmed by 5 bases and 7 bases, with 15 bases remaining between them. CDR1 is SEHNR and CDR2 is FQNEAQ in the germline V gene (reference sequence). CDR3 region: CASSPVGGGNSPLHF. The CDR3 DNA follows: TGTGCCAGCAGCCCAGTAGGGGGGGGGAATTCACCCCTCCACTTT.

This sequence joins TRBV3-1 (or the pseudogene TRBV3-2) and TRBJ1-2, with D possibly matching TRBD1 (6 bases). Germline V gene sequence: CDR1 LGHDT, CDR2 YNNKEL (reference sequence). The V and J ends lost 0 bases and 5 bases respectively, with 10 bases between them. The CDR3 has 14 residues. In DNA, the CDR3 is TGTGCCAGCAGCCAAGATGCCAGGGGATATGGCTACACCTTC. Amino acids: CASSQDARGYGYTF.

The gene calls are TRBV29-1 and TRBJ1-3; D is perhaps TRBD1 (5 bases). The CDR3 is 13 residues long. The ends were cut back, 4 bases at V and 0 bases at J, with 7 bases in the middle. Germline CDR1 reads SQVTM; CDR2 reads ANQGSEA. This CDR3 reads CSVAQDSGNTIYF. The CDR3 DNA is TGCAGCGTTGCACAGGACTCTGGAAACACCATATATTTT.

This chain uses TRBV20-1 with TRBJ1-2; D unresolved. V lost 4 bases, J lost 4 bases, and 7 bases lay in between. Per germline, CDR1 DFQATT and CDR2 SNEGSKA (reference sequence). This CDR3 comprises 11 residues. This CDR3 is CSANGVYGYTF. CDR3 coding DNA: TGCAGTGCTAACGGGGTCTATGGCTACACCTTC.

The sample holds a few counts of this clone. The chain joins TRBV11-2 to TRBJ1-3, with D uncertain. Per germline, CDR1 SGHAT and CDR2 FQNNGV. CDR3 length: 16 residues. Trimming stripped 3 bases from V and 0 bases from J, with 12 bases between. CDR3 amino acids: CASSFQPGDSGNTIYF. In DNA form, the CDR3 reads TGTGCCAGCAGCTTTCAACCGGGAGACTCTGGAAACACCATATATTTT.

The rearrangement joins TRBV28 to TRBJ1-1, with 8 bases lining up with TRBD1. This CDR3 is built from 13 residues. V trimming: 1 base; J trimming: 5 bases; junction bases outside the gene matches: 0. Germline assignment: CDR1 MDHEN and CDR2 SYDVKM. The CDR3 DNA is TGTGCCAGCAGTTTATACAGGGGGACTGAAGCTTTCTTT. It specifies CASSLYRGTEAFF.

The rearrangement joins TRBV6-5 to TRBJ1-5; D is unclear. Germline lookup yields CDR1 MNHEY and CDR2 SVGAGI. The CDR3 is 14 residues long. The ends were cut back, 9 bases at V and 3 bases at J, with 15 bases in the middle. CDR3 residues: CASGMQTNNQPQHF. The CDR3 DNA is TGTGCCAGTGGGATGCAGACTAACAATCAGCCCCAGCATTTT.

This clone showed up just a few times. The V and J genes are TRBV23-1 and TRBJ1-5, with 10 bases fitting TRBD1. TRBV23-1 is an ORF, and what it does is uncertain. This CDR3 has 18 residues. The V gene end was trimmed by 3 bases and the J gene end by 7 bases; junction bases not matched to a gene: 15. The chain's CDR3 is CASSHPRAGTGVYQPQHF. As DNA, the CDR3 is TGCGCCAGCAGTCACCCACGCGCCGGGACAGGGGTTTACCAGCCCCAGCATTTT.

This clone appeared a few times. The J gene is TRBJ2-7, the V gene TRBV7-9; tentative D call: TRBD1 (6 bases). Germline V gene sequence: CDR1 SEHNR, CDR2 FQNEAQ (reference sequence). V was clipped by 4 bases and J by 5 bases, with 12 bases between them. The length of the CDR3 is 13 residues. The CDR3 here is CASSSDSSHEQYF. The CDR3 DNA sequence: TGTGCCAGCAGCTCGGACAGTAGCCACGAGCAGTACTTC.

This clone occurred once. The CDR3 spells CASSLNLAGAGSPLHF. CDR3 DNA: TGTGCCAGCAGCTTAAATTTAGCAGGGGCTGGATCACCCCTCCACTTT. The V and J genes are TRBV7-2 and TRBJ1-6, with a possible D match to TRBD1 (6 bases). Germline CDR1 is SGHTA and CDR2 is FQGNSA. The CDR3 runs 16 residues. The V end lost 2 bases, the J end lost 10 bases, and 18 bases lay between the germline ends.